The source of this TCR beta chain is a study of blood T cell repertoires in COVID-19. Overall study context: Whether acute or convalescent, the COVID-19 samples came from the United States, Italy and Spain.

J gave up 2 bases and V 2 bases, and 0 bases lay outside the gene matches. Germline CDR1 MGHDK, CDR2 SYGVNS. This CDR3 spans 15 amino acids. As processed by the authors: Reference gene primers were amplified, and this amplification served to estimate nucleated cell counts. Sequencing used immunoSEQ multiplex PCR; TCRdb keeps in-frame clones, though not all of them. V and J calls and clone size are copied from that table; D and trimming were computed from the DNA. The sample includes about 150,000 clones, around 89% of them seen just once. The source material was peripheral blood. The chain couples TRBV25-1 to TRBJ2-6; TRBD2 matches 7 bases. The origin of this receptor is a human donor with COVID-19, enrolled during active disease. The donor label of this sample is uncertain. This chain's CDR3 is CASSESGAGANVLTF. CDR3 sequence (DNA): TGTGCCAGCAGTGAAAGCGGGGCTGGGGCCAACGTCCTGACTTTC.